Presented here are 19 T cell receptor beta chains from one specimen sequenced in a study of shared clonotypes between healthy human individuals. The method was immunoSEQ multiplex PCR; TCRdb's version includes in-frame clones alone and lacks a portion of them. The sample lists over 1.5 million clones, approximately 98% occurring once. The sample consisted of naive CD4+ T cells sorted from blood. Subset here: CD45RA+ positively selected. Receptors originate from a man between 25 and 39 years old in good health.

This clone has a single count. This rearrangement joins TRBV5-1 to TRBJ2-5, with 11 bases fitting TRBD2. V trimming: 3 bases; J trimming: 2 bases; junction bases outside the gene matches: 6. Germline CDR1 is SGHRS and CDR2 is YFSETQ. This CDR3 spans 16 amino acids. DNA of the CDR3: TGCGCCAGCAGCTCTGTGACTAGCGGGGAACAAGAGACCCAGTACTTC. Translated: CASSSVTSGEQETQYF.

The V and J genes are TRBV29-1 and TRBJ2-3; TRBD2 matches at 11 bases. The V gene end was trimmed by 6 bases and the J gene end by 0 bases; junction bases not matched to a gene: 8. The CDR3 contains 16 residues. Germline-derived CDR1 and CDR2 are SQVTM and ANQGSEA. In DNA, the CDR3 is TGCAGCGTCCAAGGGGGACTAGCGGAAAGCACAGATACGCAGTATTTT. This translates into CSVQGGLAESTDTQYF.

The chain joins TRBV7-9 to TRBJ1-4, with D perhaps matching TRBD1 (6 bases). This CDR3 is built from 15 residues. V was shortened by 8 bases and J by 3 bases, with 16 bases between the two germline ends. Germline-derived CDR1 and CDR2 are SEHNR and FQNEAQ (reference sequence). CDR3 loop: CASRRGTIANEKLFF. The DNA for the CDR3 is TGTGCCAGCCGTAGGGGGACGATAGCTAATGAAAAACTGTTTTTT.

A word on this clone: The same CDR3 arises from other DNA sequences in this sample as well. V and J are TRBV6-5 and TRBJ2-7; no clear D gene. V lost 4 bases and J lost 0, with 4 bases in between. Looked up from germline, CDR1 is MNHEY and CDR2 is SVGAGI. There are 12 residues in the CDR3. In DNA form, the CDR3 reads TGTGCCAGCAGTTCCGGCTCCTACGAGCAGTACTTC. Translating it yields CASSSGSYEQYF.

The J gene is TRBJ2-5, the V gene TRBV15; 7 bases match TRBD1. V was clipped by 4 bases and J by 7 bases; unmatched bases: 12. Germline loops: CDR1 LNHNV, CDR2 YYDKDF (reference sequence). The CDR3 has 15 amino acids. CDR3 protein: CATSMGQPVSGTQYF. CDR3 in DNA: TGTGCCACCAGCATGGGACAGCCGGTTAGTGGGACCCAGTACTTC.

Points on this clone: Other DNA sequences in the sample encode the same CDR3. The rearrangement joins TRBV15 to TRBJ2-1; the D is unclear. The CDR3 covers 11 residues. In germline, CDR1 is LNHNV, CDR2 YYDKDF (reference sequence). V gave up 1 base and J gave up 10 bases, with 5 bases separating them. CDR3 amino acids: CATSRVGEQFF. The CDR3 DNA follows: TGTGCCACCAGCAGAGTAGGAGAGCAGTTCTTC.

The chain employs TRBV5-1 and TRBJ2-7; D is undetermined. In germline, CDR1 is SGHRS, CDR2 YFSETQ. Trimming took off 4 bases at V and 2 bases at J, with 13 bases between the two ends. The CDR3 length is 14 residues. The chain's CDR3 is CASSVTESAYEQYF. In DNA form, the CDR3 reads TGCGCCAGCAGCGTCACAGAGTCTGCCTACGAGCAGTACTTC.

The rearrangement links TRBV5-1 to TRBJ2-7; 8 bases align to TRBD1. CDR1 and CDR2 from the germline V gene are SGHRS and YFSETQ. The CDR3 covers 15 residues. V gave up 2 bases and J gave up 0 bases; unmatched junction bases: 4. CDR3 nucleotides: TGCGCCAGCAGCTTCATTACAGGGGGCTCCTACGAGCAGTACTTC. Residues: CASSFITGGSYEQYF. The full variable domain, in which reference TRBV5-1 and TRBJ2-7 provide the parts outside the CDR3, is KAGVTQTPRYLIKTRGQQVTLSCSPISGHRSVSWYQQTPGQGLQFLFEYFSETQRNKGNFPGRFSGRQFSNSRSEMNVSTLELGDSALYLCASSFITGGSYEQYFGPGTRLTVT.

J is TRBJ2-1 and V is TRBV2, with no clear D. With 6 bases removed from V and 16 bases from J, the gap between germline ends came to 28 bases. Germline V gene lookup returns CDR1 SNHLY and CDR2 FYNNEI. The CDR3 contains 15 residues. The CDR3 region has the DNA TGTGCCAGCAGCGAAACTGGGGATCCCGGACGTCCGGTATTCTTC. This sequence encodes CASSETGDPGRPVFF.

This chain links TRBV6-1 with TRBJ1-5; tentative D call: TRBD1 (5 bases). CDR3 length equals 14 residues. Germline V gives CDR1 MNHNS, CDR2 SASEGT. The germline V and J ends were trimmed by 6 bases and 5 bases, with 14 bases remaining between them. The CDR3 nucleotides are TGTGCCAGCAGAGGTGGGGCCAGATATCAGCCCCAGCATTTT. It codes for CASRGGARYQPQHF.

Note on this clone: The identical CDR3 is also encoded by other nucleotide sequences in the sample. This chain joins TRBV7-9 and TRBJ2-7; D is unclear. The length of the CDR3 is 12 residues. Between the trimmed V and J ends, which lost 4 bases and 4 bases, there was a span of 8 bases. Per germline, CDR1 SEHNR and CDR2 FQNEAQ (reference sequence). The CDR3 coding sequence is TGTGCCAGCAGCTCGGCGGTTTACGAGCAGTACTTC. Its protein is CASSSAVYEQYF.

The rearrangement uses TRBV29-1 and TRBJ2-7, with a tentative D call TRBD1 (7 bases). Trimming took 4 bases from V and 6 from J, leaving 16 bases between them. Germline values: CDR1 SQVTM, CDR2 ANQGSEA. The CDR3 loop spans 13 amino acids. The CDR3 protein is CSVAQRQGGEQYF. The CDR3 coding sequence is TGCAGCGTTGCCCAGAGACAGGGAGGCGAGCAGTACTTC.

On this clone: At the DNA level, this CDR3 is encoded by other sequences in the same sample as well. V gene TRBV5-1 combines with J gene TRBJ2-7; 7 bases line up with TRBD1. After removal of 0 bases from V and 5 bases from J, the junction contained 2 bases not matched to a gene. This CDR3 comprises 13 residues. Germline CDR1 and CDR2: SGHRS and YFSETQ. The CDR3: CASSLAQGDEQYF. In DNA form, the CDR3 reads TGCGCCAGCAGCTTGGCCCAGGGGGACGAGCAGTACTTC.

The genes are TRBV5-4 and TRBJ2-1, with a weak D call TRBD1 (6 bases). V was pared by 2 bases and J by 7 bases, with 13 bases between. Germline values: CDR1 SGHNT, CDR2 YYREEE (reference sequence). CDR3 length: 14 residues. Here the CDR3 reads CASSFGQRWNEQFF. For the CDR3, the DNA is TGTGCCAGCAGCTTCGGACAGCGTTGGAATGAGCAGTTCTTC.

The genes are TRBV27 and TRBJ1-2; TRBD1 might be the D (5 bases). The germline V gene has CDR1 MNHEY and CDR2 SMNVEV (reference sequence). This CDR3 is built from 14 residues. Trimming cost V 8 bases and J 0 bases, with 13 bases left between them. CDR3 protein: CASRDSPPNYGYTF. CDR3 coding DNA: TGTGCCAGCCGAGACAGCCCTCCTAACTATGGCTACACCTTC.

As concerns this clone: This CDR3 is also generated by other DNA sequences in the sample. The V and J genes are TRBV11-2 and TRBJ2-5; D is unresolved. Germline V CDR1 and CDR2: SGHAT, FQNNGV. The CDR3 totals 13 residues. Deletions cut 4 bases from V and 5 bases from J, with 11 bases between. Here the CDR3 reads CASSSGYRETQYF. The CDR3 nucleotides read TGTGCCAGCAGCTCAGGTTATAGGGAGACCCAGTACTTC.

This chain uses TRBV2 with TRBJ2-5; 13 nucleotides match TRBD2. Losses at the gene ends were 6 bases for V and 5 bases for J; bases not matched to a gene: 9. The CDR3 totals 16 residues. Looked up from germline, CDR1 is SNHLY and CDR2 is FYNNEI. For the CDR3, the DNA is TGTGCCAGCAGACTCATTGGACTAGCGGGAGATGAGACCCAGTACTTC. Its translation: CASRLIGLAGDETQYF.

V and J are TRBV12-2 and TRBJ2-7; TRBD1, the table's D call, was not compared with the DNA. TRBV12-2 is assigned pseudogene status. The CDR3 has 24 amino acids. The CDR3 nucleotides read TGTGCAAGTCGCTTAGTCTTGGACAGGGCTTTACTACGAGCCATTAGACGTTGTTACTACGAGCAGTACTTC. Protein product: CASRLVLDRALLRAIRRCYYEQYF.

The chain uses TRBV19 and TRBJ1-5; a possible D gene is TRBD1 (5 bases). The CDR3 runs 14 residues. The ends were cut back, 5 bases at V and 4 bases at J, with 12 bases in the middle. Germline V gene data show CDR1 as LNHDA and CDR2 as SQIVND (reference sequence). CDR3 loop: CASSEDKANQPQHF. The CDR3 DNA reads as TGTGCCAGTAGTGAGGACAAAGCTAATCAGCCCCAGCATTTT.